The source of this TCR beta chain is a study of shared clonotypes between healthy human individuals. On the study more broadly: The donors, a couple of women and a few men, were aged 18 to 49. Whole-study results and caveats: It was only blood that was sampled, and tissue repertoires likely differ.

The protocol was immunoSEQ multiplex PCR, while the TCRdb copy is restricted to in-frame clones and leaves out a portion. The top ten clones hold 1.5% to 2% of a sample with a few million clones, just over 90% of them seen once. Trimming removed 1 base from V and 4 bases from J; junction bases left unmatched: 4. This CDR3 contains 15 residues. The germline gives CDR1 MGHDK, CDR2 SYGVNS. It was CD45RO-negative cells, positively selected for CCR7, that made up naive CD8 cells, with terminally differentiated effector memory CD45RA+ cells excluded. As regards this clone: The target antigen is unknown.

This receptor was obtained from a man aged 18 to 30 in good health. Some clones in this sample may be carry-over from other donors' samples. The rearrangement joins TRBV25-1 to TRBJ2-7, with 10 bases fitting TRBD1. The sample consisted of naive CD8+ T cells from PBMCs. The CDR3 region has the DNA TGTGCCAGCAGTGAATCCGGGACAGGGGTTTACGAGCAGTACTTC. It codes for CASSESGTGVYEQYF.